This is a list of T cell receptor beta chains from one sample in a study of blood T cell repertoires in COVID-19. Here immunoSEQ multiplex PCR was the method, and the copy in TCRdb shows in-frame clones only, minus some. Of about 120,000 clones listed, around four fifths were seen once; the top ten hold under 3%. Sample: peripheral blood. These receptors came from a young man with acute or convalescent COVID-19. The CDR3 runs from the conserved cysteine through the conserved F or W. Each record gives: V gene, CDR3 protein.

v_call: TRBV7-9
cdr3_aa: CASRAGGGQETQYF

v_call: TRBV27
cdr3_aa: CASSFVSGDTQYF

v_call: TRBV4-2
cdr3_aa: CASSQDRQRGGWETQYF

v_call: TRBV9
cdr3_aa: CASSVGTGGTDTQYF

v_call: TRBV27
cdr3_aa: CASSFLADSTDTQYF

v_call: TRBV27
cdr3_aa: CASSSPGQFPAQPQHF

v_call: TRBV2
cdr3_aa: CASSEDRDQPQHF

v_call: TRBV2
cdr3_aa: CASSARSGNGYTF

v_call: TRBV3-1/TRBV3-2
cdr3_aa: CASSQVELSGQYF

v_call: TRBV4-1
cdr3_aa: CASSQDPGERVVFF

v_call: TRBV7-6
cdr3_aa: CASSAGTGLDYGYTF